The 12 T cell receptor beta chains given below trace back to one sample, sequenced in a study of tumor-infiltrating lymphocytes in primary liver carcinoma. The authors made TCR beta cDNA from around 500 ng total RNA with a constant-region primer. Nested multiplex PCR, run for three rounds with slightly modified ARM-PCR, yielded TCR beta libraries. A C-beta reverse primer was combined with TRBV1-TRBV30 forward primers in the first two PCR rounds, and each round had around 11 cycles. TCRdb called the multiplex PCR reads again in MiXCR, with one record for every CDR3 protein. The table includes fewer than 350,000 distinct CDR3 sequences, 65% detected once. Out of unsorted whole blood came the blood RNA, and germline DNA was extracted as well. Sequences were obtained from peripheral blood. These receptors were obtained from a man aged 35 to 55 with primary liver carcinoma and hepatitis B virus infection.

For this clonotype: Since a much larger clone is just one base distant, this may be a read error. The chain employs TRBV29-1 and TRBJ2-1; 7 bases map to TRBD2. The CDR3 length is 14 residues. Germline values: CDR1 SQVTM, CDR2 ANQGSEA. The V and J ends lost 7 bases and 0 bases, in that order; junction bases with no gene match: 6. The CDR3, as DNA: TGCAGCGCCACCGGGGGGAGCTCCTACAATGAGCAGTTCTTC. It codes for CSATGGSSYNEQFF.

This clonotype has a single count. Since no conserved phenylalanine or tryptophan closes the CDR3, a read error is the likely cause. The V call is TRBV11-2, the J call TRBJ1-1; a weak D match, TRBD1 (6 bases). CDR3 length equals 17 residues. Germline assignment: CDR1 SGHAT and CDR2 FQNNGV. This chain's CDR3 is CATSLMGTGKLVREAFL. CDR3 sequence (DNA): TGTGCCACCAGCCTAATGGGTACAGGGAAGTTAGTCCGTGAAGCTTTCTTA.

V is TRBV5-5 and J is TRBJ1-6, with D perhaps TRBD1 (5 bases). Germline V lookup: CDR1 SGHKS, CDR2 YYEKEE (reference sequence). The CDR3 spans 14 residues. V lost 8 bases and J lost 7, with 16 bases in between. In nucleotides, the CDR3 is TGTGCCAGAAGGTTCGACGGGGGAAATTCACCCCTCCACTTT. This translates into CARRFDGGNSPLHF.

A remark on this clonotype: A much larger clone lies a single base off, so this may be a read error. V is TRBV6-6 and J is TRBJ2-1, with TRBD2 matching 10 bases. The CDR3 length is 16 residues. The V gene's germline CDR1 is MNHNY and CDR2 SVGAGI (reference sequence). CDR3: CASNDRLAGAYNELFF. DNA for the CDR3: TGTGCCAGCAACGATCGGCTAGCGGGGGCGTACAATGAGCTGTTCTTC.

A remark on this clonotype: A junction end diverges from the germline sequence, so it may reflect a read error. The rearrangement joins TRBV11-1 to TRBJ2-7; no clear D. The CDR3 has 16 amino acids. Germline CDR1 and CDR2: SGHAT and FQDESV (reference sequence). The CDR3, as DNA: TGTGCCAACAGCTCAAGAGGCTATTTCAGCCTCTACGAGCCGTACTTC. Residues: CANSSRGYFSLYEPYF. The full variable domain, completed using reference TRBV11-1 and TRBJ2-7, is EAEVAQSPRYKITEKSQAVAFWCDPISGHATLYWYRQILGQGPELLVQFQDESVVDDSQLPKDRFSAERLKGVDSTLKIQPAELGDSAMYLCANSSRGYFSLYEPYFGPGTRLTVT.

V and J are TRBV6-2 or TRBV6-3 and TRBJ2-7, with TRBD2 matching over 11 bases. The CDR3 has 14 residues. CDR1 is MNHEY, CDR2 SVGEGT, per germline. V lost 6 bases, J lost 9 bases, and 10 bases stayed unmatched. CDR3 nucleotides: TGTGCCAGCAGACTAGCGGGAGATGACGACGGGCAGTACTTC. Its translation: CASRLAGDDDGQYF.

This clonotype was detected once. A much larger clone is a single base away; this may be a read error. V usage is TRBV6-2 or TRBV6-3 and J usage is TRBJ2-3; no clear D. CDR3 length equals 14 residues. V dropped 4 bases and J dropped 6 bases, with 14 bases sitting between them. The germline CDR1 and CDR2 sequences are MNHEY and SVGEGT. The CDR3 DNA reads as TGTGCCAGCAGTTGTCACCACGACGGCGATACGCAGTATTTT. The encoded protein is CASSCHHDGDTQYF.

As to this clonotype: It may be a read error: a sequence one base away is much more abundant. Likely a read error: the CDR3 ends without its conserved phenylalanine or tryptophan. The rearrangement links TRBV10-3 to TRBJ2-4, with TRBD1 matching 8 bases. The length of the CDR3 is 13 residues. Germline CDR1 ENHRY, CDR2 SYGVKD. V lost 4 bases and J lost 7; bases outside the gene matches: 3. As DNA, the CDR3 is TGTGCCATCAGTGGGACAGGGAGGAACATTCAGTACTTA. Translating gives CAISGTGRNIQYL.

About this clonotype itself: This may arise from a read error, as a much more abundant clone is one base away. The chain recombines TRBV6-5 with TRBJ2-3; D remains ambiguous. Germline-derived CDR1 and CDR2 are MNHEY and SVGAGI. The CDR3 has 13 residues. In DNA form, the CDR3 reads TGTACCACGATGGGCGGAAGCACAGATACGCAGTATTTT. Translated: CTTMGGSTDTQYF.

Ten or more counts support this clonotype. The J gene is TRBJ2-3, the V gene TRBV4-3; 13 positions agree with TRBD2. CDR1 and CDR2 from the germline V gene are LGHNA and YSLEER. V shed 0 bases, J shed 4 bases, and the junction held 7 bases outside the gene matches. The CDR3 is made up of 18 amino acids. The CDR3 DNA follows: TGCGCCAGCAGCCAAGAAGTGACTACTAGCGGGAGGGCAGATACGCAGTATTTT. It specifies CASSQEVTTSGRADTQYF.

As to this clonotype: This may be a read error, as it is one base from a much larger clone. This chain connects TRBV29-1 to TRBJ1-5, with 8 bases lining up with TRBD1. Germline V lookup: CDR1 SQVTM, CDR2 ANQGSEA. V lost 3 bases to trimming and J lost 6 bases; unmatched junction nucleotides: 4. This CDR3 contains 13 residues. CDR3 protein: CSVDRGLGQPQHF. The CDR3 region has the DNA TGCAGCGTTGACAGGGGGCTAGGTCAGCCCCAGCATTTT.

This clonotype has ten or more counts. The chain uses TRBV10-2 and TRBJ1-2; 7 bases fit TRBD1. The CDR3 consists of 13 residues. The germline gives CDR1 WSHSY, CDR2 SAAADI. V dropped 0 bases and J dropped 8; count of bases not matched to a gene: 3. CDR3 nucleotides: TGCGCCAGCAGTGAGTCGACAGGGAAGGGCTACACCTTC. Protein: CASSESTGKGYTF.